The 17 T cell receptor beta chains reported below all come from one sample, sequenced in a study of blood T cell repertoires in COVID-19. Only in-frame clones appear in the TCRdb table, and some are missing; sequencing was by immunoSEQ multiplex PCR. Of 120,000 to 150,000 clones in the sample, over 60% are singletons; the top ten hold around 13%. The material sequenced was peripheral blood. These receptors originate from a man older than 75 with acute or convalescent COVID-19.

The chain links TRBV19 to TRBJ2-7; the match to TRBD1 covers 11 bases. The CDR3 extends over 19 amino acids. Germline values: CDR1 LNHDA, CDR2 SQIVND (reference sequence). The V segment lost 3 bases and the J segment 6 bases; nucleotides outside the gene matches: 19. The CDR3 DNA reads TGTGCCAGTAGTATGACAATGTCCGGGACAGGGGGAATAAGGGGCGAGCAGTACTTC. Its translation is CASSMTMSGTGGIRGEQYF.

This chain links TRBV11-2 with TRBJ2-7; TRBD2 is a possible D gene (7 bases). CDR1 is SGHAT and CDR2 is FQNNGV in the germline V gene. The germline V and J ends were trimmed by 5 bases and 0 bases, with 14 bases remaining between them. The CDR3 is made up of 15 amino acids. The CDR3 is CASSREGGASYEQYF. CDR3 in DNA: TGTGCCAGCAGCAGAGAAGGGGGGGCCTCCTACGAGCAGTACTTC.

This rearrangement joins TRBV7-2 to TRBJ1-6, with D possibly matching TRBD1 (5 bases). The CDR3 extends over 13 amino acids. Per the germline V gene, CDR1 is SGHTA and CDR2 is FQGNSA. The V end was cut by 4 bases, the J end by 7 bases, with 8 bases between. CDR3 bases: TGTGCCAGCAGCTCAAGGGGAAATTCACCCCTCCACTTT. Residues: CASSSRGNSPLHF.

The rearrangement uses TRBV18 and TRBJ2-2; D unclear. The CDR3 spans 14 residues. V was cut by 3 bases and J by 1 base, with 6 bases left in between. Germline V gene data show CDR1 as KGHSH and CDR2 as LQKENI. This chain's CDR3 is CASSPAQNTGELFF. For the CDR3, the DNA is TGTGCCAGCTCACCTGCACAGAACACCGGGGAGCTGTTTTTT.

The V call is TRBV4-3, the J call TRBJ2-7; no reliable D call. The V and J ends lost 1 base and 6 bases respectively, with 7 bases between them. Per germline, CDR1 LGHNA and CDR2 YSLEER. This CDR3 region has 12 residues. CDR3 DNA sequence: TGCGCCAGCAGCCAAGGGCCCCTCGAGCAGTACTTC. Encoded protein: CASSQGPLEQYF.

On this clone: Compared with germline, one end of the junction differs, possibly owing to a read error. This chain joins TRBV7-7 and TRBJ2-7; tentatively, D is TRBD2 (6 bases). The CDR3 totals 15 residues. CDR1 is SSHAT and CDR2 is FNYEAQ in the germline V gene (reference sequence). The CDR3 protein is CASSLADKGPYEQYF. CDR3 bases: TGTGCTAGCAGCTTAGCGGACAAAGGGCCCTACGAGCAGTACTTC.

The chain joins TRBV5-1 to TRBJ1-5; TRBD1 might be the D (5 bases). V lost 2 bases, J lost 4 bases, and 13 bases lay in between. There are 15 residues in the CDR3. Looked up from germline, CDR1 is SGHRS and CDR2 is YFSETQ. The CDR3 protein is CASSFDSSSNQPQHF. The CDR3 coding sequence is TGCGCCAGCAGCTTTGACAGTAGCTCAAATCAGCCCCAGCATTTT.

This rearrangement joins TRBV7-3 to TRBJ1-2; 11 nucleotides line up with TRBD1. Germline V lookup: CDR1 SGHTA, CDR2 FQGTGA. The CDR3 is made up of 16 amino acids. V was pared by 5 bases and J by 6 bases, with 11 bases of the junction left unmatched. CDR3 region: CASSPGTGGRRDGYTF. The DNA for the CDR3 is TGTGCCAGCAGCCCTGGGACAGGGGGTCGGAGAGATGGCTACACCTTC.

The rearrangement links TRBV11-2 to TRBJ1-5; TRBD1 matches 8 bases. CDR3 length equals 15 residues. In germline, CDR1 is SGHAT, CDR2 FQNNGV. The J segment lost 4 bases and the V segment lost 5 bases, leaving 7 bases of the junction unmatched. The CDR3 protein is CASSPGQGINQPQHF. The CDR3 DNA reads TGTGCCAGCAGCCCAGGACAGGGTATTAATCAGCCCCAGCATTTT.

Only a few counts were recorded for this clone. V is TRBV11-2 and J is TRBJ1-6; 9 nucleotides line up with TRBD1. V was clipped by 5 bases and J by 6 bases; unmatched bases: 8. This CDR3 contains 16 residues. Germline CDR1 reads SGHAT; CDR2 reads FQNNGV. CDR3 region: CASSLSTGGPNSPLHF. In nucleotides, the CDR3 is TGTGCCAGCAGCCTAAGTACAGGGGGCCCTAATTCACCCCTCCACTTT.

The CDR3 spells CAISVGTTYNEQFF. CDR3 nucleotides: TGTGCCATCAGTGTCGGGACAACCTACAATGAGCAGTTCTTC. This rearrangement joins TRBV10-3 to TRBJ2-1, with a weak D call TRBD1 (6 bases). The CDR3 runs 14 residues. CDR1 ENHRY and CDR2 SYGVKD come from the germline V gene. The V end lost 4 bases, the J end lost 2 bases, and 9 bases lay between the germline ends.

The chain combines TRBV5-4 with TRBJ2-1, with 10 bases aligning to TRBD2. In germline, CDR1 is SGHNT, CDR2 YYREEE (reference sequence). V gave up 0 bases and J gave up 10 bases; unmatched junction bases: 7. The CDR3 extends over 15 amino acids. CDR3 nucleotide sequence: TGTGCCAGCAGCTTGGAGGCTAGCGGGGGCCGGGAGCAGTTCTTC. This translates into CASSLEASGGREQFF.

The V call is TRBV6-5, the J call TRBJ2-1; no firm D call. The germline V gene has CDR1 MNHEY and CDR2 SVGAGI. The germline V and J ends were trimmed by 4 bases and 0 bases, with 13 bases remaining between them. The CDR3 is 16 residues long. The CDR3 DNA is TGTGCCAGCAGTTCCTCAACTTATAGCTCCTACAATGAGCAGTTCTTC. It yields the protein CASSSSTYSSYNEQFF.

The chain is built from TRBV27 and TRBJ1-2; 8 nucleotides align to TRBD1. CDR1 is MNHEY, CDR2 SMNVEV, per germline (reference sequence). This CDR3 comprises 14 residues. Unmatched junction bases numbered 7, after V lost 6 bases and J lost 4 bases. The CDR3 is CASRSRGRGYGYTF. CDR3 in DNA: TGTGCCAGCAGGTCCAGGGGGCGCGGCTATGGCTACACCTTC.

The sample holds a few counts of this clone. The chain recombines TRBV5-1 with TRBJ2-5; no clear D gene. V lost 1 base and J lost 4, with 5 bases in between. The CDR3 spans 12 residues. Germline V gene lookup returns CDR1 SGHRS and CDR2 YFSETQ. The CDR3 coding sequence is TGCGCCAGCAGCTTGTCTAGAGAGACCCAGTACTTC. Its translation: CASSLSRETQYF.

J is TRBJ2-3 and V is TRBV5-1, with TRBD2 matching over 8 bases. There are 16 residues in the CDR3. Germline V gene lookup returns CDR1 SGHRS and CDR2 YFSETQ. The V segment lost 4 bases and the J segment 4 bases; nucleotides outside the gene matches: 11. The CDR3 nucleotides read TGCGCCAGCAGCAGCCTAAGCGGGGGCGGCGCAGATACGCAGTATTTT. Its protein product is CASSSLSGGGADTQYF.

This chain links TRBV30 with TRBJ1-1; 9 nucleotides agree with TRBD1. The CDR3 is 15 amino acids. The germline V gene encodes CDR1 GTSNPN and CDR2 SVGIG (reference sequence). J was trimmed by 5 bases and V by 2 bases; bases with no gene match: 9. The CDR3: CAWSLPGQGMTEAFF. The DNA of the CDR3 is TGTGCCTGGAGTCTTCCGGGACAGGGAATGACTGAAGCTTTCTTT.